A selection of T cell receptor beta chains follows, all from one sample in a study of blood T cell repertoires in COVID-19. Sequencing was performed with immunoSEQ multiplex PCR; in TCRdb, only in-frame clones are kept and a portion is missing. This table holds roughly 140,000 clones, more than 75% found once. What was sequenced was PBMCs or T cells enriched from blood (not recorded which). The receptor set was obtained from a woman between 25 and 40 years old with acute COVID-19. The conserved cysteine and the conserved F or W are not part of the CDR3 here.

j_call: TRBJ1-1; v_call: TRBV7-2; cdr3_aa: ASSLAQGISAF
j_call: TRBJ2-5; v_call: TRBV11-2; cdr3_aa: ASSLAWTQY
j_call: TRBJ1-3; v_call: TRBV6-5; cdr3_aa: ASSQGSGNTIY
j_call: TRBJ1-2; v_call: TRBV28; cdr3_aa: ASSLGTGGYT
j_call: TRBJ1-1; v_call: TRBV15; cdr3_aa: ATSRDRLSEAF
j_call: TRBJ2-3; v_call: TRBV10-3; cdr3_aa: AISTAEMTEDTQY
j_call: TRBJ1-2; v_call: TRBV6-5; cdr3_aa: ATSPGTGGGYGYT
j_call: TRBJ2-1; v_call: TRBV29-1; cdr3_aa: SVSQKTDNEQF
j_call: TRBJ2-5; v_call: TRBV19; cdr3_aa: ASSIAGLAGTGQETQY
j_call: TRBJ2-7; v_call: TRBV5-4; cdr3_aa: ASSLATGVIYEQY
j_call: TRBJ1-2; v_call: TRBV5-8; cdr3_aa: ASSQQGALDGYT
j_call: TRBJ2-5; v_call: TRBV7-2; cdr3_aa: ASSLVTGETQY
j_call: TRBJ2-3; v_call: TRBV19; cdr3_aa: ASSIGQSRAY
j_call: TRBJ2-1; v_call: TRBV6-4; cdr3_aa: ASSPSPGVANEQF
j_call: TRBJ2-1; v_call: TRBV28; cdr3_aa: ASNTGWTSGRNEQF
j_call: TRBJ2-7; v_call: TRBV11-2; cdr3_aa: ASSFSTSGSGYEQY
j_call: TRBJ1-2; v_call: TRBV28; cdr3_aa: ASSIRTDYGYT
j_call: TRBJ1-4; v_call: TRBV5-1; cdr3_aa: ASSLGSTGGDEEKLF
j_call: TRBJ1-2; v_call: TRBV28; cdr3_aa: ASRIGQGGGYT
j_call: TRBJ1-1; v_call: TRBV28; cdr3_aa: ASSNNFEAF
j_call: TRBJ2-7; v_call: TRBV6-2/TRBV6-3; cdr3_aa: ASSYFGTTAYEQY
j_call: TRBJ1-1; v_call: TRBV28; cdr3_aa: ASRDSLNTEAF
j_call: TRBJ1-3; v_call: TRBV7-6; cdr3_aa: ASSSQGQTSTSGNTIY
j_call: TRBJ2-1; v_call: TRBV6-5; cdr3_aa: ASSSGSSREQF
j_call: TRBJ1-3; v_call: TRBV18; cdr3_aa: ASSPNRIEWGNTIY
j_call: TRBJ1-5; v_call: TRBV3-1/TRBV3-2; cdr3_aa: ASSQGSIRPQH
j_call: TRBJ1-1; v_call: TRBV12-3/TRBV12-4; cdr3_aa: ASSSTGLIQAF
j_call: TRBJ1-6; v_call: TRBV25-1; cdr3_aa: ASSERGWSENSPLH
j_call: TRBJ2-7; v_call: TRBV25-1; cdr3_aa: ASSGGYRTSFTYEQY